This entry describes one T cell receptor (beta chain). Assay used: immunoSEQ multiplex PCR; TCRdb lists only in-frame clones, some missing. Among about 220,000 clones listed, roughly 94% were seen once. Germline-derived CDR1 and CDR2 are SGHTA and FQGNSA. V lost 1 base to trimming and J lost 4 bases; unmatched junction nucleotides: 3. The CDR3 totals 15 residues. The data stem from a study of control samples from healthy donors and cancer patients. The chain links TRBV7-2 to TRBJ2-1, with TRBD1 matching over 8 bases. Sequencing was carried out using blood. The sequence was collected from a man aged 50-59 years in good health. The CDR3 is CASSLDRGAYNEQFF. The DNA for the CDR3 is TGTGCCAGCAGCTTAGACAGGGGGGCATACAATGAGCAGTTCTTC. The full variable domain, with the rest looked up from reference TRBV7-2 and TRBJ2-1, is GAGVSQSPSNKVTEKGKDVELRCDPISGHTALYWYRQSLGQGLEFLIYFQGNSAPDKSGLPSDRFSAERTGGSVSTLTIQRTQQEDSAVYLCASSLDRGAYNEQFFGPGTRLTVL.